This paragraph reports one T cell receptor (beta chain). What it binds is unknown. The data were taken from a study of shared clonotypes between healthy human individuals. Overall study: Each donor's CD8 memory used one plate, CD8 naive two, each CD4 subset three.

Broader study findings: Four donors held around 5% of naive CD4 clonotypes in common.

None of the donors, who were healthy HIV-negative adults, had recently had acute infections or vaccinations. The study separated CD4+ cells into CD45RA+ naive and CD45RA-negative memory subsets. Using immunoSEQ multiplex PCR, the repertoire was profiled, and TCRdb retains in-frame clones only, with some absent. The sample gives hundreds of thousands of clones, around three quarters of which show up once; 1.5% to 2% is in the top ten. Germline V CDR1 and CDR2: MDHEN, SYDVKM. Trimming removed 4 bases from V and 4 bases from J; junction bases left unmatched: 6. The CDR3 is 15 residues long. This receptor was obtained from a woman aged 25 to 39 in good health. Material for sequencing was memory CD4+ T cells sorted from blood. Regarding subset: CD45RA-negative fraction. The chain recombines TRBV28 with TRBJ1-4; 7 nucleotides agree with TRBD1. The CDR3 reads CASSSQGGFNEKLFF. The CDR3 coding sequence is TGTGCCAGCAGTTCCCAGGGGGGATTTAATGAAAAACTGTTTTTT. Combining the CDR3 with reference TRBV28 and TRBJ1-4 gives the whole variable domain DVKVTQSSRYLVKRTGEKVFLECVQDMDHENMFWYRQDPGLGLRLIYFSYDVKMKEKGDIPEGYSVSREKKERFSLILESASTNQTSMYLCASSSQGGFNEKLFFGSGTQLSVL.